The 29 T cell receptor beta chains below all came from one sample that was sequenced in a study of blood T cell repertoires in COVID-19. TCRdb's table, derived via immunoSEQ multiplex PCR, lists solely in-frame clones and lacks some. In the table there are roughly 400,000 clones, 88% of which are singletons. Sequencing input: PBMCs or T cells enriched from blood (not recorded which). These receptors were obtained from a woman between 40 and 50 years old with acute COVID-19.

This sequence joins TRBV19 and TRBJ2-4, with D perhaps matching TRBD2 (6 bases). The CDR3 is 14 residues long. V lost 7 bases, J lost 0 bases, and 10 bases lay in between. CDR1 is LNHDA, CDR2 SQIVND, per germline (reference sequence). CDR3 DNA sequence: TGTGCCAGTACGGGGGTTCTAGCCAAAAACATTCAGTACTTC. Protein product: CASTGVLAKNIQYF.

The rearrangement joins TRBV30 to TRBJ2-7; tentative D call: TRBD2 (5 bases). V was pared by 2 bases and J by 0 bases, with 8 bases between. Per germline, CDR1 GTSNPN and CDR2 SVGIG (reference sequence). The CDR3 has 13 amino acids. CDR3 sequence: CAWSPGISYEQYF. CDR3 nucleotide sequence: TGTGCCTGGAGTCCCGGGATCTCCTACGAGCAGTACTTC.

This sequence joins TRBV19 and TRBJ1-5, with unresolved D. Trimming pared 4 bases from V and 3 bases from J, leaving 19 bases between. The CDR3 is made up of 17 amino acids. Germline lookup yields CDR1 LNHDA and CDR2 SQIVND (reference sequence). The CDR3 sequence is CASSRGLNGNFNQPQHF. The CDR3 DNA is TGTGCCAGTAGTAGGGGTCTTAACGGGAATTTCAATCAGCCCCAGCATTTT.

This clone appeared a few times. The rearrangement uses TRBV28 and TRBJ1-1; TRBD1 matches at 9 bases. This CDR3 contains 15 residues. Per the germline V gene, CDR1 is MDHEN and CDR2 is SYDVKM. The trim removed 4 bases at V and 4 bases at J, leaving 7 bases unmatched. In DNA, the CDR3 is TGTGCCAGCAGTTCCGATACAGGGGGCCTCACTGAAGCTTTCTTT. Its translation: CASSSDTGGLTEAFF.

This clone was counted once. The V gene is TRBV6-4, the J gene TRBJ2-7; 8 positions agree with TRBD2. Germline CDR1 is MRHNA and CDR2 is SNTAGT. The CDR3 length is 17 residues. V trimming: 6 bases; J trimming: 0 bases; junction bases outside the gene matches: 13. The CDR3 reads CASSLFSGTRNSYEQYF. The CDR3 nucleotides read TGTGCCAGCAGCTTATTCTCCGGGACTAGGAACTCCTACGAGCAGTACTTC.

The rearrangement joins TRBV14 to TRBJ1-1; 10 bases agree with TRBD1. Germline trimming cut 4 bases from V and 0 bases from J; bases unmatched to any gene: 5. Germline lookup yields CDR1 SGHDN and CDR2 FVKESK. There are 16 residues in the CDR3. As DNA, the CDR3 is TGTGCCAGCAGCCCGGGACAGGGGACTATGAACACTGAAGCTTTCTTT. Translation: CASSPGQGTMNTEAFF. The full variable domain, in which reference TRBV14 and TRBJ1-1 provide the parts outside the CDR3, is EAGVTQFPSHSVIEKGQTVTLRCDPISGHDNLYWYRRVMGKEIKFLLHFVKESKQDESGMPNNRFLAERTGGTYSTLKVQPAELEDSGVYFCASSPGQGTMNTEAFFGQGTRLTVV.

V usage is TRBV19 and J usage is TRBJ2-1, with 7 bases fitting TRBD1. V dropped 3 bases and J dropped 9; count of bases not matched to a gene: 8. The CDR3 length is 14 residues. The germline gives CDR1 LNHDA, CDR2 SQIVND (reference sequence). Here the CDR3 DNA reads TGTGCCAGTAGTATCGGGGCCGGGACAGCTGAGCAGTTCTTC. The encoded protein is CASSIGAGTAEQFF.

The V gene is TRBV19, the J gene TRBJ2-7, with 7 bases fitting TRBD2. V dropped 3 bases and J dropped 3; count of bases not matched to a gene: 5. Germline CDR1 LNHDA, CDR2 SQIVND (reference sequence). The CDR3 totals 14 residues. CDR3: CASSIRGVVYEQYF. Written as DNA, the CDR3 is TGTGCCAGTAGTATTCGGGGGGTAGTCTACGAGCAGTACTTC. Filled out from reference TRBV19 and TRBJ2-7, the complete variable domain reads DGGITQSPKYLFRKEGQNVTLSCEQNLNHDAMYWYRQDPGQGLRLIYYSQIVNDFQKGDIAEGYSVSREKKESFPLTVTSAQKNPTAFYLCASSIRGVVYEQYFGPGTRLTVT.

The genes are TRBV5-1 and TRBJ2-5, with 10 nucleotides matching TRBD1. Germline V gives CDR1 SGHRS, CDR2 YFSETQ. V lost 4 bases to trimming and J lost 5 bases; unmatched junction nucleotides: 5. This CDR3 contains 14 residues. The CDR3: CASSATGGHETQYF. The CDR3 DNA sequence: TGCGCCAGCAGCGCGACAGGGGGCCACGAGACCCAGTACTTC.

This clone appeared a single time. V and J are TRBV6-5 and TRBJ2-1, with 10 bases identical to TRBD2. Germline assignment: CDR1 MNHEY and CDR2 SVGAGI. The CDR3 covers 15 residues. The V gene end was trimmed by 5 bases and the J gene end by 4 bases; junction bases not matched to a gene: 5. For the CDR3, the DNA is TGTGCCAGCAGTCCTAGCGGGGGAAGTTACAATGAGCAGTTCTTC. This gives the protein CASSPSGGSYNEQFF.

Regarding this clone: Different DNA sequences within this sample yield the same CDR3. The chain uses TRBV6-5 and TRBJ1-2; D gene unclear. The germline V and J ends were trimmed by 3 bases and 6 bases, with 11 bases remaining between them. Looked up from germline, CDR1 is MNHEY and CDR2 is SVGAGI. The CDR3 extends over 13 amino acids. In DNA, the CDR3 is TGTGCCAGCAGTTATGGTGGTGCGAATGGCTACACCTTC. Protein sequence: CASSYGGANGYTF.

The chain is built from TRBV5-4 and TRBJ2-6; D uncertain. The germline V gene has CDR1 SGHNT and CDR2 YYREEE (reference sequence). Trimming took 0 bases from V and 3 from J, leaving 4 bases between them. This CDR3 region has 14 residues. CDR3 in DNA: TGTGCCAGCAGCTTGGATCGTGGGGCCAACGTCCTGACTTTC. It yields the protein CASSLDRGANVLTF.

The J gene is TRBJ2-6, the V gene TRBV9, with a tentative D call TRBD1 (5 bases). V was cut by 1 base and J by 3 bases, with 11 bases left in between. From germline, CDR1 is SGDLS and CDR2 YYNGEE. The CDR3 totals 16 residues. CDR3 sequence (DNA): TGTGCCAGCAGCGTACCCAGGGTTGGTGGGGCCAACGTCCTGACTTTC. Protein product: CASSVPRVGGANVLTF.

This clone was picked up a small number of times. The chain has TRBV10-1 and TRBJ1-5; D is undetermined. V lost 3 bases and J 7 bases, leaving 13 bases between the germline ends. This CDR3 region has 14 residues. Germline V CDR1 and CDR2: WNHNN, SYGVQD (reference sequence). The CDR3 protein is CASSDRVFGQPQHF. The CDR3, as DNA: TGCGCCAGCAGTGACCGGGTTTTTGGGCAGCCCCAGCATTTT.

CDR3 loop: CASSLRDNQPQHF. In nucleotides, the CDR3 is TGTGCCAGCAGTTTGCGGGATAATCAGCCCCAGCATTTT. The chain recombines TRBV28 with TRBJ1-5, with no clear D. Germline V gene sequence: CDR1 MDHEN, CDR2 SYDVKM. Trimming left V 3 bases short and J 4 bases short, with 7 bases between. The CDR3 consists of 13 residues.

This chain uses TRBV6-5 with TRBJ2-2; D is unresolved. CDR1 MNHEY and CDR2 SVGAGI come from the germline V gene. V was shortened by 5 bases and J by 6 bases, with 16 bases between the two germline ends. The CDR3 totals 15 residues. The CDR3 bases are TGTGCCAGCAGTACGGCCGGGTTTGGAGCCGGGGAGCTGTTTTTT. This translates into CASSTAGFGAGELFF.

Of note for this clone: Different DNA sequences within this sample yield the same CDR3. This chain uses TRBV11-2 with TRBJ1-3; D perhaps matches TRBD1 (5 bases). Germline V CDR1 and CDR2: SGHAT, FQNNGV. V dropped 4 bases and J dropped 1 base, with 8 bases sitting between them. This CDR3 region has 14 residues. The CDR3 protein is CASSSRGSGNTIYF. The CDR3 DNA reads TGTGCCAGCAGCTCAAGGGGATCTGGAAACACCATATATTTT.

The CDR3: CASSLQGDSTDTQYF. CDR3 nucleotide sequence: TGCGCCAGCAGCTTACAGGGGGATTCGACAGATACGCAGTATTTT. The rearrangement uses TRBV5-1 and TRBJ2-3; the match to TRBD1 covers 8 bases. There are 15 residues in the CDR3. V lost 2 bases and J lost 3; bases outside the gene matches: 5. CDR1 and CDR2 from the germline V gene are SGHRS and YFSETQ.

The chain combines TRBV4-1 with TRBJ1-1, with D maybe TRBD1 (5 bases). Trimming shortened V by 6 bases and J by 7 bases, and 27 bases separated the two germline ends. The CDR3 has 17 residues. In germline, CDR1 is MGHRA, CDR2 YSYEKL. Here the CDR3 reads CASSPTTLRTPLVEAFF. For the CDR3, the DNA is TGCGCCAGCAGTCCCACCACACTGAGGACACCCCTAGTTGAAGCTTTCTTT.

This chain joins TRBV20-1 and TRBJ2-3; D uncertain. Between the trimmed V and J ends, which lost 3 bases and 0 bases, there was a span of 10 bases. In germline, CDR1 is DFQATT, CDR2 SNEGSKA (reference sequence). The CDR3 has 14 amino acids. The CDR3 loop is CSASLQTSTDTQYF. The CDR3 nucleotides are TGCAGTGCTAGTTTGCAGACTAGCACAGATACGCAGTATTTT.

The rearrangement uses TRBV24-1 and TRBJ1-5; 7 bases agree with TRBD1. This CDR3 is 15 amino acids long. The V and J ends lost 9 bases and 5 bases, in that order; junction bases with no gene match: 12. Germline CDR1 reads KGHDR; CDR2 reads SFDVKD. This CDR3 is CATPRGQSKDQPQHF. The CDR3 DNA is TGTGCCACCCCGAGGGGGCAGAGCAAAGATCAGCCCCAGCATTTT.

Concerning this clone: Other DNA sequences in the sample encode the same CDR3. The chain is built from TRBV3-1 (or the pseudogene TRBV3-2) and TRBJ1-4; unclear D gene. The CDR3 extends over 12 amino acids. Between the trimmed V and J ends, which lost 0 bases and 8 bases, there was a span of 4 bases. The germline V gene has CDR1 LGHDT and CDR2 YNNKEL (reference sequence). The CDR3, as DNA: TGTGCCAGCAGCCAAGAGCGAGAAAAACTGTTTTTT. Protein: CASSQEREKLFF.

This sequence joins TRBV4-2 and TRBJ2-7, with a possible D match to TRBD1 (5 bases). Germline assignment: CDR1 LGHNA and CDR2 YNFKEQ. Trimming took off 1 base at V and 3 bases at J, with 13 bases between the two ends. The CDR3 spans 15 residues. The CDR3 reads CASSQVAGRGYEQYF. CDR3 DNA: TGTGCCAGCAGCCAAGTCGCAGGTAGGGGCTACGAGCAGTACTTC.

V and J are TRBV19 and TRBJ1-2; the D gene is possibly TRBD1 (6 bases). V lost 5 bases and J 5 bases, leaving 18 bases between the germline ends. The CDR3 contains 15 residues. Germline CDR1 and CDR2: LNHDA and SQIVND (reference sequence). CDR3 residues: CASSETRQGHYGYTF. The CDR3 DNA reads TGTGCCAGTAGTGAAACTCGCCAGGGACATTATGGCTACACCTTC.

The chain employs TRBV5-1 and TRBJ1-2; D unresolved. V lost 0 bases and J lost 8, with 11 bases in between. The CDR3 spans 13 residues. Germline CDR1 reads SGHRS; CDR2 reads YFSETQ. CDR3 DNA sequence: TGCGCCAGCAGCTTGGCCGGGGAAGGAGGCTACACCTTC. Its protein product is CASSLAGEGGYTF. Full variable domain (missing parts from reference TRBV5-1 and TRBJ1-2): KAGVTQTPRYLIKTRGQQVTLSCSPISGHRSVSWYQQTPGQGLQFLFEYFSETQRNKGNFPGRFSGRQFSNSRSEMNVSTLELGDSALYLCASSLAGEGGYTFGSGTRLTVV.

The chain employs TRBV27 and TRBJ2-2; 9 bases are a match to TRBD2. Germline V gene data show CDR1 as MNHEY and CDR2 as SMNVEV (reference sequence). J gave up 4 bases and V 6 bases, and 0 bases lay outside the gene matches. The CDR3 loop spans 13 amino acids. This chain's CDR3 is CASRLAGTGELFF. In DNA form, the CDR3 reads TGTGCCAGCAGACTAGCGGGCACCGGGGAGCTGTTTTTT.

The chain joins TRBV10-3 to TRBJ2-7, with a weak D call TRBD2 (5 bases). Germline V gene data show CDR1 as ENHRY and CDR2 as SYGVKD. V was trimmed by 10 bases and J by 0 bases, leaving 10 bases between them. The CDR3 contains 12 residues. CDR3 protein: CATGLSSYEQYF. In nucleotides, the CDR3 is TGTGCCACAGGACTCAGCTCCTACGAGCAGTACTTC.

The J gene is TRBJ1-1, the V gene TRBV7-6; D possibly corresponds to TRBD1 (5 bases). Germline CDR1 SGHVS, CDR2 FNYEAQ. This CDR3 has 15 amino acids. With 4 bases removed from V and 1 base from J, the gap between germline ends came to 13 bases. The CDR3 loop is CASSSRAGGNTEAFF. Here the CDR3 DNA reads TGTGCCAGCAGCTCGCGGGCGGGGGGGAACACTGAAGCTTTCTTT.

The rearrangement joins TRBV9 to TRBJ1-1; 9 bases map to TRBD1. With V trimmed by 4 bases and J by 3 bases, 7 bases remained unmatched. Germline CDR1 and CDR2: SGDLS and YYNGEE. The CDR3 has 15 amino acids. The CDR3 protein is CASSTSGTGYTEAFF. For the CDR3, the DNA is TGTGCCAGCAGCACTTCCGGGACAGGGTACACTGAAGCTTTCTTT.